The present T cell receptor (beta chain) was sequenced within a study of blood T cell repertoires in COVID-19. The CDR3 is 14 amino acids. The ends were cut back, 6 bases at V and 0 bases at J, with 11 bases in the middle. Germline CDR1 reads MNHEY; CDR2 reads SVGAGI. In its sample, this clone was seen a few times. Using immunoSEQ multiplex PCR, the repertoire was profiled, and TCRdb retains in-frame clones only, with some absent. The sample carries about 52,000 clones, over 85% recorded once. Specimen: peripheral blood. This TCR was sampled from a man aged 80 or over with active or convalescent COVID-19. This sequence joins TRBV6-5 and TRBJ1-2, with D maybe TRBD1 (6 bases). CDR3 amino acids: CASRKQGSNYGYTF. DNA of the CDR3: TGTGCCAGCAGGAAACAGGGCTCTAACTATGGCTACACCTTC.